The T cell receptor beta chain under discussion was sequenced for a study of CD8 T cells in ankylosing spondylitis. CDR3 length: 11 residues. The germline CDR1 and CDR2 sequences are SGHAT and FQNNGV. Trimming pared 5 bases from V and 9 bases from J, leaving 10 bases between. One entry per CDR3 protein, called by TCRdb with MiXCR from the 5' RACE reads. The sample has around 340,000 distinct CDR3 sequences, approximately 20% seen once. This rearrangement joins TRBV11-2 to TRBJ1-1; no clear D gene. This TCR came from a male donor with ankylosing spondylitis or in good health (not recorded which). Source material: blood, either unsorted or a sorted T cell fraction (not recorded which). CDR3 amino acids: CASSLTVKAFF. As DNA, the CDR3 is TGTGCCAGCAGCCTGACGGTTAAAGCTTTCTTT.